These T cell receptor beta chains were read from a single sample in a study of blood T cell repertoires in COVID-19. Profiling relied on immunoSEQ multiplex PCR, and the TCRdb table lists in-frame clones only, not all of them. The sample has under 250,000 clones; around 81% are singletons. Sequencing used peripheral blood. These receptors were taken from a human donor in a cohort sampled during active COVID-19. CDR3s include the opening cysteine and the closing phenylalanine or tryptophan. A D gene is named only where the DNA matches it firmly. The listing skips clone size in some rows; elsewhere it reads once, few, many or a size class.

v_call	d_call	j_call	clone_size	cdr3_nt	cdr3_aa
TRBV5-1	-	TRBJ2-1	-	TGCGCCAGCAGCGTAGGGGTAAGGAGCTCCTACAATGAGCAGTTCTTC	CASSVGVRSSYNEQFF
TRBV7-9	-	TRBJ2-7	-	TGTGCCAGCAGCTCATGGGCGCTTGGTTACGAGCAGTACTTC	CASSSWALGYEQYF
TRBV3-1/TRBV3-2	-	TRBJ1-3	-	TGTGCCAGCAGCCAGTACTCGGGGTTAAGCTCTGGAAACACCATATATTTT	CASSQYSGLSSGNTIYF
TRBV6-5	-	TRBJ2-7	-	TGTGCCAGCAGTTACAGAGGCAACGAGCAGTACTTC	CASSYRGNEQYF
TRBV7-2	-	TRBJ1-2	once	TGTGCCAGCAGCCCGGGACCCATGACAGGACAACTTAGCACCTTC	CASSPGPMTGQLSTF
TRBV28	-	TRBJ1-5	few	TGTGCCAGCAGTTTCACAAGCAATCAGCCCCAGCATTTT	CASSFTSNQPQHF
TRBV4-2	TRBD1	TRBJ2-1	-	TGTGCCAGCAGCCCCCCAAGGAACAGGGGGGACAATGAGCAGTTCTTC	CASSPPRNRGDNEQFF
TRBV5-1	TRBD2	TRBJ2-3	-	TGCGCCAGCAGATATCTAGCGGGAGGTGGAACAGATACGCAGTATTTT	CASRYLAGGGTDTQYF
TRBV6-2/TRBV6-3	TRBD2	TRBJ2-1	-	TGTGCCAGCAGTTACTCGATTACGGGAGGGCCCATAAATGAGCAGTTCTTC	CASSYSITGGPINEQFF
TRBV7-9	-	TRBJ1-3	-	TGTGCCAGCAGCTACGACTACCGGGGGGGAAACACCATATATTTT	CASSYDYRGGNTIYF
TRBV14	-	TRBJ1-2	medium-sized	TGTGCCAGCAGCCATAATCGAGGGAGAGATGGCTACACCTTC	CASSHNRGRDGYTF
TRBV5-1	-	TRBJ1-4	-	TGCGCCAGCAGCCCCAGGGGTAAGTCTAATGAAAAACTGTTTTTT	CASSPRGKSNEKLFF
TRBV6-6	-	TRBJ1-1	-	TGTGCCAGCAGCCAACCTATGAACACTGAAGCTTTCTTT	CASSQPMNTEAFF
TRBV5-1	TRBD1	TRBJ2-7	-	TGCGCCAGCAGTACGACAGGGGGCGGGTACGAGCAGTACTTC	CASSTTGGGYEQYF
TRBV7-8	-	TRBJ1-5	once	TGTGCATATAGCAATCAGCCCCAGCATTTT	CAYSNQPQHF
TRBV5-8	-	TRBJ1-6	many	TGTGCCAGCAGCTTGTTCGTAGTCCACTTT	CASSLFVVHF
TRBV30	TRBD2	TRBJ2-1	-	TGTGCCTGGAGTGGGGACCAAATAGCGGGAGCGGGGAACAATGAGCAGTTCTTC	CAWSGDQIAGAGNNEQFF
TRBV28	-	TRBJ2-7	-	TGTGCCAGCAGTTTACTTAGAGCCCTCCACCCATACGAGCAGTACTTC	CASSLLRALHPYEQYF
TRBV15	-	TRBJ1-1	-	TGTGCCACCAGCCCTGGGAGGAACACTGAAGCTTTCTTT	CATSPGRNTEAFF
TRBV5-1	TRBD2	TRBJ2-3	-	TGCGCCAGCAGCTTGGATAGCGGGGGGTTCACAGATACGCAGTATTTT	CASSLDSGGFTDTQYF
TRBV19	TRBD1	TRBJ1-1	-	TGTGCCAGTAGTTTTAGAACAGGGGGCACTGAAGCTTTCTTT	CASSFRTGGTEAFF
TRBV5-6	TRBD1	TRBJ1-2	-	TGTGCCAGCAGCTTGGGCGGACAGGGCTATGGCTACACCTTC	CASSLGGQGYGYTF
TRBV4-3	-	TRBJ1-3	-	TGCGCCAGCAGCCAAGGGTCGCATAGCTCTGGAAACACCATATATTTT	CASSQGSHSSGNTIYF